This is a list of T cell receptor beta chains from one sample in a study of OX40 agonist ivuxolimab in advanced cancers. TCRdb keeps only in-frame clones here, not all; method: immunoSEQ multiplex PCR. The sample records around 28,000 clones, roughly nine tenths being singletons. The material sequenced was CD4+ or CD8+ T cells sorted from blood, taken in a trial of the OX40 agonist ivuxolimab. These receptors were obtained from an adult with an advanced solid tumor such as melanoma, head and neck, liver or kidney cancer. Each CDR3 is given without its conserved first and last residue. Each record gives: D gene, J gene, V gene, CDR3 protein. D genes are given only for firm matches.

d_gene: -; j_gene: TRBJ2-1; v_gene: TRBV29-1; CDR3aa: SVPGWGGFYNEQF
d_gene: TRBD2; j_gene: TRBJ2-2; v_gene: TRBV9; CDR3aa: ASSVGGSGNSGELF
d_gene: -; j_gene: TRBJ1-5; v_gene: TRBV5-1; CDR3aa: ASSLGSGVQPQH
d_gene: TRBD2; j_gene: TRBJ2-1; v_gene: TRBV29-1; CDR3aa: SVEYSGFGYNEQF
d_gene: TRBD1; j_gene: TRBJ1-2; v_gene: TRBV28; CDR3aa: ASSLSRTGNGYT
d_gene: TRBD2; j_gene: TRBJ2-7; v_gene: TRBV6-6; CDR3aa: ASSPIAGEPYEQY
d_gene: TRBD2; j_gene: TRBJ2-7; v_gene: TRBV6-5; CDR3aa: ASSHLAGGYEQY
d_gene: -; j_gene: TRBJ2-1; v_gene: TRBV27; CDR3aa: ASSLYLALSYNEQF
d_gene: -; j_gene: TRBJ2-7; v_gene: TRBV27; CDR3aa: ASSLSWTAYEQY
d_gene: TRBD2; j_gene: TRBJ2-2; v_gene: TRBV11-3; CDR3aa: ASSLLAGAGELF
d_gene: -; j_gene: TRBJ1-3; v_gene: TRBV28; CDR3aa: ASSLLQGNTIY
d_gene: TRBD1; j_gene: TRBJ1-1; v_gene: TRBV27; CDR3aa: ASSLGQGATEAF
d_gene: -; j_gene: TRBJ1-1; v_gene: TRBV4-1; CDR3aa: ASSQDMTARGAF
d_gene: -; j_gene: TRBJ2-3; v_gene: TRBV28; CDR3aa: ASTLLGGTRESDTQY
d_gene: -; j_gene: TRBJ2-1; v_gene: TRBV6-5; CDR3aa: ASSYSTGDYNEQF
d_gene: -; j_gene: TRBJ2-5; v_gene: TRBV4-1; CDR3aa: ASSQSPQETQY
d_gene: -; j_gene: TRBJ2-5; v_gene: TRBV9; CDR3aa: ASSVGRTQETQY
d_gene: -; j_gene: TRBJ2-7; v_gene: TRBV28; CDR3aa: ASSRDQRSYEQY
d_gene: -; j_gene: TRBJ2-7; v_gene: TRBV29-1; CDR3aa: SVEDRTGTYEQY
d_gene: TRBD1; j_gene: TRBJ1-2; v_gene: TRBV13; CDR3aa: ASSKDRGNYGYT
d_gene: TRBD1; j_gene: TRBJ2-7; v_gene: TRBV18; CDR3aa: ASSPADRVYEQY
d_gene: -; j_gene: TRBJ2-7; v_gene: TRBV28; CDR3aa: ASSFRGRTYEQY
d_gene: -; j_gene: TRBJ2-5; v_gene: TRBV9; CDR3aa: ASSPPGPFQETQY
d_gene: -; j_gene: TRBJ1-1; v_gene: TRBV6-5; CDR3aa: ASTHGGITEAF
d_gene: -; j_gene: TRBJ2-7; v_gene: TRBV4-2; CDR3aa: ASSQRPANDEQY
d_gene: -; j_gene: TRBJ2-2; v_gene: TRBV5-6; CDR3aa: ASSFEGSNTGELF
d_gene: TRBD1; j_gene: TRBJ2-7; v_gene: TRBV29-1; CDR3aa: SVAGQGLEQY
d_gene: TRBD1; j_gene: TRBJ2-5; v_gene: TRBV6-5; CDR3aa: ASSLNRGRETQY
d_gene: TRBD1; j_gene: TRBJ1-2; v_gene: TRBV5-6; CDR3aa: ASSFDREYYGYT
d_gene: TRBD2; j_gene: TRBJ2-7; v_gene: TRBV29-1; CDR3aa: SVDGTSGASSYEQY
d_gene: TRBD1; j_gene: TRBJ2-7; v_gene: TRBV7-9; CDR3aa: ASSFRGTGDEQY
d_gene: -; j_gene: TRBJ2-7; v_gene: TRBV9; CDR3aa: ASSPRTPPYEQY
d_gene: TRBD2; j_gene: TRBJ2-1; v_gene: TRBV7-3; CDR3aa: ASSSIGGAGNEQF
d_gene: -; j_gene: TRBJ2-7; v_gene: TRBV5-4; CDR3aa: ASSLGLGGYEQY
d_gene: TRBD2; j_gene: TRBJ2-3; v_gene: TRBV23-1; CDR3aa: ASSQSVWTSERAAGTDTQY
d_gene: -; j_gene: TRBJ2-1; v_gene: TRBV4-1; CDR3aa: ASSQGYEQF
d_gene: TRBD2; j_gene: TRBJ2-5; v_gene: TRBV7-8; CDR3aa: ASSFLAGGPGETETQY
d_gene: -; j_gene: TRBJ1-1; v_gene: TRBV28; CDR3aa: ASSMHRVPEAF
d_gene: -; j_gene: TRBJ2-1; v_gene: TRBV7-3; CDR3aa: ASSLGPLGYEQF
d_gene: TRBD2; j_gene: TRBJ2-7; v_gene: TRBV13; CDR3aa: ASSARLASSSYEQY
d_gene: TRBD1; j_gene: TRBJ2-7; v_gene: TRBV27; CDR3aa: ASSLKGGAYEQY
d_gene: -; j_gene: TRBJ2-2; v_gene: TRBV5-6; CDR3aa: ASSSITGNTGELF
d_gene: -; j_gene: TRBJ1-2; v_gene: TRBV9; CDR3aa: ASSSSWTALANYGYT
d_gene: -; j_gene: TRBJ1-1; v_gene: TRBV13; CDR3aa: ASSLGLREAF
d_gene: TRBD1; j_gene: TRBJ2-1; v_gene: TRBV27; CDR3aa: ASSQNNQGDEQF
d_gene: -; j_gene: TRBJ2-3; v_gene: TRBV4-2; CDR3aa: ASSLFRRSPTQY
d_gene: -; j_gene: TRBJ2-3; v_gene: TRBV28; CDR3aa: ASSLLAADTQY
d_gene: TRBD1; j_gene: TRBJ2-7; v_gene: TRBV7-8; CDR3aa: ASTKTGTGVTYEQY
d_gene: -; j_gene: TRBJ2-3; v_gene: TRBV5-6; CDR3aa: ASSLPGGYTDTQY
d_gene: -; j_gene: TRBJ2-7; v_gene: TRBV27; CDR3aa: ASSWGSAYEQY
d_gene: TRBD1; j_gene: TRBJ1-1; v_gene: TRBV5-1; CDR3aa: ASSFRDSNTEAF
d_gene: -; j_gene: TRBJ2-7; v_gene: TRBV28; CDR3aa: ASSPPQRYLSYEQY
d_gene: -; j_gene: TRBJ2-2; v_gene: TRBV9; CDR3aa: ASSVSTGELF
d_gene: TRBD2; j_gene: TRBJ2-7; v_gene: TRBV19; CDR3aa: ASSPAGGSYEQY
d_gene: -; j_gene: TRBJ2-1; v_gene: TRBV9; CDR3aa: ASSPPQGGGNEQF